This T cell receptor beta chain came from a study of shared clonotypes between healthy human individuals. Findings and limits, study-wide: Relative to clonotypes present in all four donors, those not shared had lower generation probabilities. Between four donors, naive CD4 clonotypes were shared at a level of about 5%. Estimated richness values were generally larger in naive subsets than in memory subsets.

This clone was counted a few times. Its antigen is not known. Germline assignment: CDR1 SGHRS and CDR2 YFSETQ. The CDR3 is 13 residues long. Trimming shortened V by 2 bases and J by 5 bases, and 10 bases separated the two germline ends. At a deep level, the assay was run. Method: immunoSEQ multiplex PCR; TCRdb's copy keeps in-frame clones and lacks some. This table has some 95,000 clones, less than 80% appearing once. The sample consisted of memory CD8+ T cells sorted from blood. Subset noted: CD45RO+ cells pooled with CCR7-negative TemRA cells. V usage is TRBV5-1 and J usage is TRBJ1-2, with D possibly being TRBD1 (6 bases). This clonotype originated in a man aged 25 to 40 in good health. The CDR3 nucleotides are TGCGCCAGCAGCTTAGGGGGATTGTATGGCTACACCTTC. Residues: CASSLGGLYGYTF.